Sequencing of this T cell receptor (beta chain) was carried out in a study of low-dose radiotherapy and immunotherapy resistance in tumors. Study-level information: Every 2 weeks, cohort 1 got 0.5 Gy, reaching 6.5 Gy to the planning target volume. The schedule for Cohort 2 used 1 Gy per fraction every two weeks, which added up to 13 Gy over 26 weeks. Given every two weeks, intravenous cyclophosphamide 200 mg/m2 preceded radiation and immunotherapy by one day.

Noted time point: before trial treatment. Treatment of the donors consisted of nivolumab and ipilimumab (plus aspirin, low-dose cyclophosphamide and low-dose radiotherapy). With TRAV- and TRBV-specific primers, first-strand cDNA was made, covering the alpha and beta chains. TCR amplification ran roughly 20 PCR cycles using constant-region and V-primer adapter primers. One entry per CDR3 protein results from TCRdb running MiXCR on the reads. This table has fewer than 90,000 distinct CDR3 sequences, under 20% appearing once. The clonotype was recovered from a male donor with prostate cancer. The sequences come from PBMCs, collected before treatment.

CDR3 in DNA: TGTGCCACCAGTGTTTTAAGGCAGGGATATGGCTACACCTTC. Its translation: CATSVLRQGYGYTF. The chain carries TRBV24-1 and TRBJ1-2; maybe TRBD1 (5 bases). Between the trimmed V and J ends, which lost 5 bases and 5 bases, there was a span of 14 bases. The CDR3 runs 14 residues. The germline CDR1 and CDR2 sequences are KGHDR and SFDVKD.